The 5 T cell receptor beta chains listed next were all sequenced from one sample in a study of regulatory T cells in long-lasting Graves disease. Sample time point: newly diagnosed GD, antithyroid drugs for less than 3 months. PBMCs provided the RNA from which the TCR library was made. Arm-PCR of CDR3 regions with iRepertoire HTBI primers generated TCR beta libraries. TCRdb independently ran MiXCR on the multiplex PCR reads; one entry per CDR3 protein. This table holds around 450,000 distinct CDR3 sequences, about 16% found once. These data are also associated with another study on T cells in Graves' hyperthyroidism and ophthalmopathy.

The specimen was peripheral blood mononuclear cells (PBMCs), collected at new diagnosis, from a patient treated with antithyroid drugs. All receptors come from a man aged 40-50 years with Graves disease.

The sample holds a few counts of this clonotype. The rearrangement joins TRBV7-9 to TRBJ2-7; possible D gene TRBD1, 6 bases. The CDR3 loop spans 15 amino acids. The germline V gene has CDR1 SEHNR and CDR2 FQNEAQ (reference sequence). The V end was cut by 0 bases, the J end by 5 bases, with 14 bases between. CDR3 loop: CASSLAKRGGHEQYF. CDR3 DNA sequence: TGTGCCAGCAGCTTAGCAAAACGTGGGGGCCACGAGCAGTACTTC.

The chain links TRBV11-1 to TRBJ2-3, with D unclear. Germline loops: CDR1 SGHAT, CDR2 FQDESV (reference sequence). This CDR3 spans 15 amino acids. V was pared by 3 bases and J by 2 bases, with 12 bases between. CDR3 amino acids: CASSLGGNPTDTQYF. CDR3 nucleotide sequence: TGTGCCAGCAGCTTGGGCGGCAACCCCACAGATACGCAGTATTTT.

The J gene is TRBJ1-5, the V gene TRBV10-3; a possible D gene is TRBD1 (6 bases). This CDR3 has 14 amino acids. Germline CDR1 and CDR2: ENHRY and SYGVKD. Trimming shortened V by 3 bases and J by 7 bases, and 13 bases separated the two germline ends. The DNA of the CDR3 is TGTGCCATCAGTGATCAAGGACAGACCCAGCCCCAGCATTTT. Encoded protein: CAISDQGQTQPQHF.

This clonotype came up a few times. The V and J genes are TRBV20-1 and TRBJ2-5, with TRBD2 matching over 7 bases. The germline V gene encodes CDR1 DFQATT and CDR2 SNEGSKA (reference sequence). The CDR3 runs 13 residues. Germline trimming cut 4 bases from V and 5 bases from J; bases unmatched to any gene: 7. Here the CDR3 DNA reads TGCAGTGCTAACTTAGCGGGTGTCGAGACCCAGTACTTC. This gives the protein CSANLAGVETQYF.

This clonotype has at least ten counts. The chain employs TRBV7-6 and TRBJ2-1; 7 bases fit TRBD1. The CDR3 covers 12 residues. J was trimmed by 16 bases and V by 5 bases; bases with no gene match: 11. CDR1 is SGHVS and CDR2 is FNYEAQ in the germline V gene. The CDR3, as DNA: TGTGCCAGCAGCGGAGGCCGGGACAGACTTTTCTTC. Translated, it gives CASSGGRDRLFF. The variable domain in full, completed from reference TRBV7-6 and TRBJ2-1, reads GAGVSQSPRYKVTKRGQDVALRCDPISGHVSLYWYRQALGQGPEFLTYFNYEAQQDKSGLPNDRFSAERPEGSISTLTIQRTEQRDSAMYRCASSGGRDRLFFGPGTRLTVL.